This T cell receptor beta chain was identified in a study of T cell changes during pregnancy in multiple sclerosis. Repertoires were generated with immunoSEQ multiplex PCR, while TCRdb's copy carries only in-frame clones and drops some. The repertoire includes fewer than 25,000 clones, roughly 89% of them detected once, and approximately 0.72% sits in the top ten. The J segment lost 0 bases and the V segment lost 5 bases, leaving 9 bases of the junction unmatched. CDR3 length: 17 amino acids. The germline gives CDR1 SGHNT, CDR2 YYREEE (reference sequence). The sample consisted of CD4+ T cells from peripheral blood mononuclear cells, taken in the third trimester of pregnancy. The chain has TRBV5-4 and TRBJ2-1; 9 bases are shared with TRBD2. The source is a female donor in good health, enrolled as a control in a pregnancy study. CDR3 sequence (DNA): TGTGCCAGCAGAGGAGGCGGGAGGGCCTTCTCCTACAATGAGCAGTTCTTC. This gives the protein CASRGGGRAFSYNEQFF.